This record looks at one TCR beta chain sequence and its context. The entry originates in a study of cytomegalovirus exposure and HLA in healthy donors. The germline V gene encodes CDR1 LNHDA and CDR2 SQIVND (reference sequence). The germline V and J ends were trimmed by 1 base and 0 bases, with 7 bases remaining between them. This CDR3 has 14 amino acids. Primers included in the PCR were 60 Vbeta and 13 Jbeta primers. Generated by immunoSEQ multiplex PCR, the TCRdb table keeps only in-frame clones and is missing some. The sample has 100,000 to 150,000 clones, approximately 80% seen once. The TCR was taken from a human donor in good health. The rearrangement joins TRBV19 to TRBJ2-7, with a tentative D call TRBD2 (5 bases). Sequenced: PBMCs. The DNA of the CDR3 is TGTGCCAGTAGTATAGGGAGGAGCTCCTACGAGCAGTACTTC. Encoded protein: CASSIGRSSYEQYF.